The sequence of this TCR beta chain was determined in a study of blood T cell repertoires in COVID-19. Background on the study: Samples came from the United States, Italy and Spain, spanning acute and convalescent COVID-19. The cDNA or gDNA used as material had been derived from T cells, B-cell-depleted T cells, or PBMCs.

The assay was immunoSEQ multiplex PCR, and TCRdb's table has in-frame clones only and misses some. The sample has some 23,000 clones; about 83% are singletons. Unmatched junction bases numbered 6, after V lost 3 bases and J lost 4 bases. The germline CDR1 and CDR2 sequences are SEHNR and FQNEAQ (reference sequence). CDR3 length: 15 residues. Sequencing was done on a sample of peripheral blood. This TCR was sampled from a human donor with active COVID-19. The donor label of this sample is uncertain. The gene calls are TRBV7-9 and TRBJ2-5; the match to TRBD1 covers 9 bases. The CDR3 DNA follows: TGTGCCAGCAGCTTGGAGACAGGGGGTGCAGAGACCCAGTACTTC. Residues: CASSLETGGAETQYF.